A single sample gave rise to the 28 T cell receptor beta chains below, sequenced in a study of T cells after yellow fever vaccination. TCRdb re-derived calls from the 5' RACE reads in MiXCR, one entry per CDR3 protein. The repertoire holds just over 250,000 distinct CDR3 sequences, about 5.2% seen once, with 2.5% to 4% in the top ten. The sequenced sample was CD4+ T cells sorted from PBMCs, obtained on the day of the yellow fever booster vaccination. The receptors were sampled from a man aged 18 to 29 who received the YFV17D yellow fever vaccine.

This clonotype was found a few times. V gene TRBV11-2 combines with J gene TRBJ1-1, with 7 bases identical to TRBD1. The germline V gene has CDR1 SGHAT and CDR2 FQNNGV. The CDR3 extends over 12 amino acids. Losses at the gene ends were 5 bases for V and 8 bases for J; bases not matched to a gene: 5. The CDR3 DNA reads TGTGCCAGCAGCAAACAGGGGAGAGAAGCTTTCTTT. Translated, it gives CASSKQGREAFF.

The CDR3 nucleotides read TGTGCCACCGGTCGGGGAGGGTCTCTCGACGAGCAGTACTTC. Translating it yields CATGRGGSLDEQYF. The V gene is TRBV10-3, the J gene TRBJ2-7, with TRBD2 matching 7 bases. V was clipped by 10 bases and J by 5 bases; unmatched bases: 14. Germline V gene sequence: CDR1 ENHRY, CDR2 SYGVKD. The CDR3 is 14 amino acids.

This clonotype showed up just a few times. The chain links TRBV7-2 to TRBJ2-3; D perhaps matches TRBD1 (5 bases). Trimming shortened V by 5 bases and J by 8 bases, and 14 bases separated the two germline ends. This CDR3 contains 13 residues. Germline V gene lookup returns CDR1 SGHTA and CDR2 FQGNSA. The CDR3 DNA reads as TGTGCCAGCAGCCCCGAAACAGGTGGTACGCAGTATTTT. It is translated as CASSPETGGTQYF.

The chain has TRBV23-1 and TRBJ2-3; no reliable D call. TRBV23-1 is an ORF; its function is uncertain. V gave up 4 bases and J gave up 6 bases, with 17 bases separating them. The CDR3 has 15 residues. In nucleotides, the CDR3 is TGCGCCAGCAGTCCCACTCCCGGAGAGGCGGATACGCAGTATTTT. This codes for CASSPTPGEADTQYF.

J is TRBJ1-3 and V is TRBV7-2; the D gene is possibly TRBD1 (6 bases). Germline CDR1 is SGHTA and CDR2 is FQGNSA. Trimming left V 3 bases short and J 2 bases short, with 8 bases between. The CDR3 is made up of 14 amino acids. The CDR3 is CASSFRQAGNTIYF. The DNA of the CDR3 is TGTGCCAGCAGCTTTAGACAGGCTGGAAACACCATATATTTT. Full variable domain (rest looked up from reference TRBV7-2 and TRBJ1-3): GAGVSQSPSNKVTEKGKDVELRCDPISGHTALYWYRQSLGQGLEFLIYFQGNSAPDKSGLPSDRFSAERTGGSVSTLTIQRTQQEDSAVYLCASSFRQAGNTIYFGEGSWLTVV.

The rearrangement uses TRBV20-1 and TRBJ1-2; 9 bases are shared with TRBD1. The ends lost 4 bases at V and 8 bases at J; junction bases unmatched: 5. Per the germline V gene, CDR1 is DFQATT and CDR2 is SNEGSKA (reference sequence). The CDR3 sequence is 12 residues long. CDR3 DNA sequence: TGCAGTGCTACGACAGGGGGTTTCGGCTACACCTTC. Translating gives CSATTGGFGYTF.

V and J are TRBV24-1 and TRBJ1-6; 11 positions match TRBD1. CDR3 length: 14 residues. With 12 bases clipped from V and 9 bases from J, the junction kept 9 bases outside the gene matches. Germline loops: CDR1 KGHDR, CDR2 SFDVKD. The CDR3: CASRPGQGGSPLHF. The CDR3, as DNA: TGTGCCTCGCGACCGGGACAGGGGGGTTCACCCCTCCACTTT.

This clonotype was counted at least ten times. This chain connects TRBV7-3 to TRBJ2-3, with D perhaps TRBD1 or TRBD2 (6 bases each). Between the trimmed V and J ends, which lost 3 bases and 2 bases, there was a span of 12 bases. Germline CDR1 reads SGHTA; CDR2 reads FQGTGA. This CDR3 has 15 amino acids. The CDR3 spells CASSLIGGLTDTQYF. The CDR3 DNA is TGTGCCAGCAGCTTGATCGGGGGCCTCACAGATACGCAGTATTTT.

V gene TRBV18 combines with J gene TRBJ1-2, with TRBD1 matching 9 bases. Germline V gives CDR1 KGHSH, CDR2 LQKENI. The CDR3 totals 15 residues. Losses at the gene ends were 5 bases for V and 9 bases for J; bases not matched to a gene: 13. DNA for the CDR3: TGTGCCAGCTCATCCACTCGGGGACAGGGAATGCGCTACACCTTC. This encodes CASSSTRGQGMRYTF.

This clonotype has only a few counts. The chain links TRBV19 to TRBJ1-1; the D gene is possibly TRBD1 (5 bases). The CDR3 totals 12 residues. V dropped 4 bases and J dropped 6 bases, with 9 bases sitting between them. Germline assignment: CDR1 LNHDA and CDR2 SQIVND (reference sequence). CDR3 sequence (DNA): TGTGCCAGTAGTAAGTCGGGGCCTGAAGCTTTCTTT. It encodes CASSKSGPEAFF.

This clonotype was recorded at least ten times. The chain joins TRBV5-1 to TRBJ1-1; D ambiguous. The ends were cut back, 7 bases at V and 3 bases at J, with 16 bases in the middle. The CDR3 sequence is 14 residues long. The V gene's germline CDR1 is SGHRS and CDR2 YFSETQ. In DNA form, the CDR3 reads TGCGCCAGCGGCCTGGGGATATGGGACACTGAAGCTTTCTTT. It yields the protein CASGLGIWDTEAFF.

This clonotype was seen only a few times. The chain carries TRBV12-3 or TRBV12-4 and TRBJ1-2; a weak D match, TRBD1 (5 bases). The length of the CDR3 is 15 residues. V lost 7 bases, J lost 8 bases, and 23 bases lay in between. The DNA for the CDR3 is TGTGCCAGCACCCCTGGGACGCCGGCGCGGGACGGCTACACCTTC. Amino acids: CASTPGTPARDGYTF.

The rearrangement joins TRBV5-1 to TRBJ2-7; D is undetermined. Germline CDR1 SGHRS, CDR2 YFSETQ. The CDR3 covers 17 residues. V lost 0 bases and J 2 bases, leaving 18 bases between the germline ends. The CDR3 DNA follows: TGCGCCAGCAGCTTGGCCGGTCTCGGCGACACCCCCTACGAGCAGTACTTC. Protein sequence: CASSLAGLGDTPYEQYF. The variable domain in full, completed from reference TRBV5-1 and TRBJ2-7, reads KAGVTQTPRYLIKTRGQQVTLSCSPISGHRSVSWYQQTPGQGLQFLFEYFSETQRNKGNFPGRFSGRQFSNSRSEMNVSTLELGDSALYLCASSLAGLGDTPYEQYFGPGTRLTVT.

This clonotype was recorded at least ten times. The rearrangement links TRBV3-1 to TRBJ2-1, with D unresolved. V lost 1 base and J 2 bases, leaving 9 bases between the germline ends. Per germline, CDR1 LGHDT and CDR2 YNNKEL (reference sequence). The CDR3 is made up of 15 amino acids. The CDR3 sequence is CASSQGPQTYNEQFF. The DNA for the CDR3 is TGTGCCAGCAGCCAAGGTCCACAGACCTACAATGAGCAGTTCTTC.

The genes are TRBV20-1 and TRBJ2-5, with D perhaps TRBD1 or TRBD2 (5 bases each). CDR1 is DFQATT, CDR2 SNEGSKA, per germline (reference sequence). The V end was cut by 6 bases, the J end by 1 base, with 15 bases between. The CDR3 length is 14 residues. Here the CDR3 reads CSAEGPGTQETQYF. The CDR3 DNA sequence: TGCAGTGCCGAGGGACCGGGAACCCAAGAGACCCAGTACTTC.

This clonotype was recorded at least ten times. The rearrangement joins TRBV5-1 to TRBJ1-1, with D perhaps matching TRBD1 (5 bases). This CDR3 comprises 15 residues. V was cut by 0 bases and J by 1 base, with 10 bases left in between. Germline V gives CDR1 SGHRS, CDR2 YFSETQ. The CDR3, as DNA: TGCGCCAGCAGCTTGGTTGGGGGAGAGAACACTGAAGCTTTCTTT. It is translated as CASSLVGGENTEAFF.

J is TRBJ2-1 and V is TRBV18, with 8 bases aligning to TRBD1. The CDR3 sequence is 15 residues long. After removal of 3 bases from V and 10 bases from J, the junction contained 11 bases not matched to a gene. Germline V gene lookup returns CDR1 KGHSH and CDR2 LQKENI. The CDR3 coding sequence is TGTGCCAGCTCACCGATTTGGAGACAGGGGTACGAGCAGTTCTTC. This translates into CASSPIWRQGYEQFF. The full variable domain, completed using reference TRBV18 and TRBJ2-1, is NAGVMQNPRHLVRRRGQEARLRCSPMKGHSHVYWYRQLPEEGLKFMVYLQKENIIDESGMPKERFSAEFPKEGPSILRIQQVVRGDSAAYFCASSPIWRQGYEQFFGPGTRLTVL.

This clonotype turned up a few times. J is TRBJ1-1 and V is TRBV3-1, with 9 positions matching TRBD1. This CDR3 region has 15 residues. V lost 1 base and J lost 1; bases outside the gene matches: 1. In germline, CDR1 is LGHDT, CDR2 YNNKEL (reference sequence). The CDR3 reads CASSQVGQGNTEAFF. For the CDR3, the DNA is TGTGCCAGCAGCCAAGTGGGACAGGGGAACACTGAAGCTTTCTTT. The full variable domain, its missing parts supplied by reference TRBV3-1 and TRBJ1-1, is DTAVSQTPKYLVTQMGNDKSIKCEQNLGHDTMYWYKQDSKKFLKIMFSYNNKELIINETVPNRFSPKSPDKAHLNLHINSLELGDSAVYFCASSQVGQGNTEAFFGQGTRLTVV.

The V call is TRBV19, the J call TRBJ1-1; D is possibly TRBD1 (6 bases). The CDR3 runs 15 residues. Trimming removed 6 bases from V and 0 bases from J, with 14 bases in between. The V gene's germline CDR1 is LNHDA and CDR2 SQIVND (reference sequence). The CDR3 DNA reads TGTGCCAGTAGACAGGGCAACCGAATGAACACTGAAGCTTTCTTT. Its protein is CASRQGNRMNTEAFF.

This clonotype was observed a few times. This CDR3 is CAIKTDGWETQYF. CDR3 nucleotide sequence: TGTGCCATAAAGACAGATGGGTGGGAGACCCAGTACTTC. This chain joins TRBV10-3 and TRBJ2-5; tentative D call: TRBD1 (5 bases). V shed 9 bases and J shed 5 bases, with 16 bases lying between them. Germline assignment: CDR1 ENHRY and CDR2 SYGVKD. The CDR3 runs to 13 residues.

This clonotype was counted ten times or more. The chain recombines TRBV2 with TRBJ1-5; D gene unclear. Germline V lookup: CDR1 SNHLY, CDR2 FYNNEI. The CDR3 totals 14 residues. Trimming took off 3 bases at V and 2 bases at J, with 8 bases between the two ends. CDR3 region: CASSEDGRNQPQHF. For the CDR3, the DNA is TGTGCCAGCAGTGAGGATGGACGCAATCAGCCCCAGCATTTT.

This clonotype was found a few times. The rearrangement uses TRBV7-2 and TRBJ1-2; D perhaps matches TRBD1 (5 bases). Trimming took off 5 bases at V and 0 bases at J, with 10 bases between the two ends. The CDR3 is 14 residues long. Germline V gene sequence: CDR1 SGHTA, CDR2 FQGNSA. CDR3 protein: CASSPGRSNYGYTF. The DNA of the CDR3 is TGTGCCAGCAGCCCGGGACGGTCTAACTATGGCTACACCTTC.

The CDR3 protein is CAWSVREKETQYF. CDR3 bases: TGTGCCTGGAGTGTACGGGAAAAAGAGACCCAGTACTTC. The V gene is TRBV30, the J gene TRBJ2-5; D may be TRBD2 (5 bases). CDR1 and CDR2 from the germline V gene are GTSNPN and SVGIG (reference sequence). Trimming left V 0 bases short and J 3 bases short, with 8 bases between. The CDR3 loop spans 13 amino acids.

This clonotype was detected only a few times. The CDR3 here is CASSPERTGESLHF. The CDR3 DNA reads TGTGCCAGCAGCCCCGAGAGGACAGGGGAATCCCTCCACTTT. The chain carries TRBV3-1 and TRBJ1-6, with 9 bases that match TRBD1. Germline CDR1 LGHDT, CDR2 YNNKEL (reference sequence). This CDR3 has 14 residues. Trimming cost V 4 bases and J 14 bases; bases outside gene matches: 9.

The CDR3 DNA reads as TGTGCCAGCAGCTTACAAGGGGCGCGGGGCAAAAACATTCAGTACTTC. Residues: CASSLQGARGKNIQYF. This chain links TRBV7-2 with TRBJ2-4; D is possibly TRBD2 (6 bases). Trimming left V 2 bases short and J 3 bases short, with 14 bases between. The CDR3 spans 16 residues. From germline, CDR1 is SGHTA and CDR2 FQGNSA.

The rearrangement uses TRBV12-3 or TRBV12-4 and TRBJ1-5; D ambiguous. V shed 0 bases and J shed 1 base, with 7 bases lying between them. CDR3 length: 15 amino acids. CDR3 sequence (DNA): TGTGCCAGCAGTTTAGCGCAAGGAAGCAATCAGCCCCAGCATTTT. Amino acids: CASSLAQGSNQPQHF.

Many counts were recorded for this clonotype. The chain joins TRBV5-1 to TRBJ2-3; possible D gene TRBD1, 5 bases. CDR3 size: 16 residues. The V end was cut by 1 base, the J end by 5 bases, with 17 bases between. CDR1 and CDR2 from the germline V gene are SGHRS and YFSETQ. The CDR3 DNA follows: TGCGCCAGCAGCTTGCTGGAATCTGGGCAGGGAGATACGCAGTATTTT. This encodes CASSLLESGQGDTQYF.

This clonotype showed up many times. This chain connects TRBV20-1 to TRBJ2-5; 7 nucleotides agree with TRBD2. Trimming took 0 bases from V and 1 from J; bases not matched to a gene: 5. The CDR3 is 15 residues long. Looked up from germline, CDR1 is DFQATT and CDR2 is SNEGSKA (reference sequence). The CDR3 coding sequence is TGCAGTGCTAGAGATAACCTAGCGGTCCAAGAGACCCAGTACTTC. Translation gives CSARDNLAVQETQYF.